The 19 T cell receptor beta chains below come from one sample, sequenced in a study of blood T cell repertoires in COVID-19. TCRdb's copy holds only in-frame clones and misses some; the assay was immunoSEQ multiplex PCR. The table has fewer than 300,000 clones, more than 85% seen once. The material sequenced was peripheral blood. These receptors originate from a young man with acute or convalescent COVID-19.

The chain employs TRBV30 and TRBJ1-3, with D hard to call. Trimming shortened V by 4 bases and J by 4 bases, and 17 bases separated the two germline ends. The V gene's germline CDR1 is GTSNPN and CDR2 SVGIG (reference sequence). CDR3 size: 15 residues. The CDR3 region has the DNA TGTGCCTGGATCCCCGCACTCACCACCGGAAACACCATATATTTT. This translates into CAWIPALTTGNTIYF.

The chain recombines TRBV19 with TRBJ2-7; weak D call: TRBD1 (6 bases). Trimming stripped 4 bases from V and 5 bases from J, with 12 bases between. Per germline, CDR1 LNHDA and CDR2 SQIVND (reference sequence). This CDR3 has 13 amino acids. CDR3 nucleotides: TGTGCCAGTAGTACTTATCACAGGGACGAGCAGTACTTC. Translation gives CASSTYHRDEQYF. Full variable domain (remainder filled in from reference TRBV19 and TRBJ2-7): DGGITQSPKYLFRKEGQNVTLSCEQNLNHDAMYWYRQDPGQGLRLIYYSQIVNDFQKGDIAEGYSVSREKKESFPLTVTSAQKNPTAFYLCASSTYHRDEQYFGPGTRLTVT.

This rearrangement joins TRBV10-2 to TRBJ2-7, with D tentatively TRBD2 (5 bases). The CDR3 loop spans 15 amino acids. Trimming removed 0 bases from V and 7 bases from J, with 16 bases in between. Germline-derived CDR1 and CDR2 are WSHSY and SAAADI. For the CDR3, the DNA is TGCGCCAGCAGTGAGTCCGGAGGCCTCGCGATTGAGCAGTACTTC. Its translation: CASSESGGLAIEQYF.

V usage is TRBV7-8 and J usage is TRBJ1-4; TRBD1 aligns across 9 bases. V shed 5 bases, J shed 3 bases, and the junction held 4 bases outside the gene matches. The CDR3 consists of 15 residues. CDR1 is SGHVS, CDR2 FQNEAQ, per germline. This chain's CDR3 is CASSLRTGANEKLFF. The CDR3 DNA sequence: TGTGCCAGCAGCCTTCGGACAGGGGCTAATGAAAAACTGTTTTTT. The full variable domain, with the rest looked up from reference TRBV7-8 and TRBJ1-4, is GAGVSQSPRYKVAKRGQDVALRCDPISGHVSLFWYQQALGQGPEFLTYFQNEAQLDKSGLPSDRFFAERPEGSVSTLKIQRTQQEDSAVYLCASSLRTGANEKLFFGSGTQLSVL.

V usage is TRBV5-1 and J usage is TRBJ2-1; 8 nucleotides match TRBD1. V shed 1 base and J 7 bases; nucleotides not matched to a gene: 7. Germline assignment: CDR1 SGHRS and CDR2 YFSETQ. The CDR3 contains 15 residues. The CDR3 spells CASSLNQGAWNEQFF. CDR3 nucleotide sequence: TGCGCCAGCAGCTTGAACCAGGGGGCGTGGAATGAGCAGTTCTTC.

The chain links TRBV7-6 to TRBJ2-1, with 7 positions matching TRBD2. V lost 1 base and J lost 8; bases outside the gene matches: 5. CDR3 size: 14 residues. Germline CDR1 reads SGHVS; CDR2 reads FNYEAQ. In DNA form, the CDR3 reads TGTGCCAGCAGCTTAGGTGGGAGGGTCGATGAGCAGTTCTTC. Amino acids: CASSLGGRVDEQFF.

This clone was seen a single time. CDR3 sequence reads: CASTGLAGQYF. The CDR3 DNA is TGTGCCAGCACAGGGCTAGCGGGGCAGTATTTT. The rearrangement joins TRBV5-8 to TRBJ2-3; 8 nucleotides match TRBD2. The ends lost 6 bases at V and 11 bases at J; junction bases unmatched: 5. Germline V lookup: CDR1 SGHTS, CDR2 YDEGEE. This CDR3 spans 11 amino acids. Together with reference TRBV5-8 and TRBJ2-3, the CDR3 gives the full variable domain: EAGVTQSPTHLIKTRGQQATLRCSPISGHTSVYWYQQALGLGLQFLLWYDEGEERNRGNFPPRFSGRQFPNYSSELNVNALELEDSALYLCASTGLAGQYFGPGTRLTVL.

The rearrangement links TRBV3-1 (or the pseudogene TRBV3-2) to TRBJ2-7; no clear D. The CDR3 totals 13 residues. The V gene lost 4 bases and the J gene lost 2 bases, with 9 bases spanning the gap. Germline V gene data show CDR1 as LGHDT and CDR2 as YNNKEL (reference sequence). CDR3 in amino acids: CASSLGLAYEQYF. Written as DNA, the CDR3 is TGTGCCAGCAGCCTTGGCCTGGCCTACGAGCAGTACTTC.

The chain is built from TRBV12-2 and TRBJ1-6; TRBD1, the D gene given by the table, was not confirmed from the DNA. TRBV12-2 is a pseudogene locus. The CDR3 is made up of 18 amino acids. As DNA, the CDR3 is TGTGCAAGTCGCTTCCGGTGGAGGACAGGAGAATATAATTCACCCCTCCACTTT. Translation: CASRFRWRTGEYNSPLHF.

The chain links TRBV27 to TRBJ2-5; TRBD1 matches 9 bases. The trim removed 4 bases at V and 3 bases at J, leaving 18 bases unmatched. Per germline, CDR1 MNHEY and CDR2 SMNVEV (reference sequence). The CDR3 length is 19 residues. The CDR3 DNA follows: TGTGCCAGCAGTTCCCCTTCCACCCTGGGCCGGACAGGGGAAGAGACCCAGTACTTC. Protein sequence: CASSSPSTLGRTGEETQYF.

The chain uses TRBV5-1 and TRBJ2-1, with D possibly TRBD2 on 6 matching bases. This CDR3 is 13 amino acids long. From germline, CDR1 is SGHRS and CDR2 YFSETQ. The ends were cut back, 9 bases at V and 10 bases at J, with 20 bases in the middle. The CDR3 DNA is TGCGCCACCCTCTCTAGCGCGACGGGGGAGCAGTTCTTC. This codes for CATLSSATGEQFF. Looking up the rest from reference TRBV5-1 and TRBJ2-1 gives the full variable domain: KAGVTQTPRYLIKTRGQQVTLSCSPISGHRSVSWYQQTPGQGLQFLFEYFSETQRNKGNFPGRFSGRQFSNSRSEMNVSTLELGDSALYLCATLSSATGEQFFGPGTRLTVL.

The CDR3 coding sequence is TGTGCCAGTACGACAGGTACCTATGGCTACACCTTC. Protein sequence: CASTTGTYGYTF. This sequence joins TRBV28 and TRBJ1-2; D may be TRBD1 (6 bases). CDR3 length equals 12 residues. Germline lookup yields CDR1 MDHEN and CDR2 SYDVKM. The ends were cut back, 9 bases at V and 4 bases at J, with 12 bases in the middle.

V gene TRBV5-5 combines with J gene TRBJ1-5; 7 bases map to TRBD1. V was pared by 4 bases and J by 7 bases, with 11 bases of the junction left unmatched. This CDR3 comprises 15 residues. Germline values: CDR1 SGHKS, CDR2 YYEKEE (reference sequence). The DNA of the CDR3 is TGTGCCAGCAGCACCTCGACAGGGATGTTCCAGCCCCAGCATTTT. The encoded protein is CASSTSTGMFQPQHF.

V and J are TRBV7-3 and TRBJ2-7; a weak D match, TRBD1 (5 bases). Germline V gene lookup returns CDR1 SGHTA and CDR2 FQGTGA. This CDR3 comprises 10 residues. The germline V and J ends were trimmed by 5 bases and 9 bases, with 8 bases remaining between them. The CDR3 reads CASSRRGQYF. CDR3 nucleotide sequence: TGTGCCAGCAGCCGAAGGGGGCAGTACTTC.

J is TRBJ2-1 and V is TRBV27, with TRBD2 matching 11 bases. This CDR3 contains 18 residues. Trimming cost V 3 bases and J 5 bases; bases outside gene matches: 12. The V gene's germline CDR1 is MNHEY and CDR2 SMNVEV (reference sequence). This chain's CDR3 is CASSFESSTSGSHNEQFF. CDR3 coding DNA: TGTGCCAGCAGTTTTGAATCGAGTACTAGCGGGAGCCACAATGAGCAGTTCTTC.

The chain uses TRBV2 and TRBJ1-2; a possible D gene is TRBD1 (5 bases). CDR3 length equals 12 residues. Germline loops: CDR1 SNHLY, CDR2 FYNNEI. Trimming removed 2 bases at V and 7 bases at J, with 8 bases between. In DNA form, the CDR3 reads TGTGCCAGCAGTGAAACAGGATTTGGCTACACCTTC. Amino acid sequence: CASSETGFGYTF.

About this clone itself: The junction departs from germline at one end; a sequencing error may be responsible. This CDR3 reads CASSRQGPSFEQYF. The CDR3 DNA sequence: TGTGCCAGTAGTCGACAGGGCCCTTCCTTCGAGCAGTACTTC. The V call is TRBV19, the J call TRBJ2-7, with 7 bases matching TRBD1. Germline loops: CDR1 LNHDA, CDR2 SQIVND (reference sequence). This CDR3 has 14 amino acids. Using reference TRBV19 and TRBJ2-7 for the parts outside the CDR3, the full variable domain is DGGITQSPKYLFRKEGQNVTLSCEQNLNHDAMYWYRQDPGQGLRLIYYSQIVNDFQKGDIAEGYSVSREKKESFPLTVTSAQKNPTAFYLCASSRQGPSFEQYFGPGTRLTVT.

The genes are TRBV4-2 and TRBJ2-3, with D uncertain. Trimming removed 0 bases from V and 11 bases from J, with 15 bases in between. Germline V gene lookup returns CDR1 LGHNA and CDR2 YNFKEQ. CDR3 length: 14 residues. CDR3 DNA: TGTGCCAGCAGCCAAGAAATTAGTTCCTACGAGCAGTATTTT. Its protein product is CASSQEISSYEQYF.

The gene calls are TRBV7-9 and TRBJ2-3; a weak D match, TRBD2 (6 bases). Germline V gene data show CDR1 as SEHNR and CDR2 as FQNEAQ (reference sequence). The CDR3 totals 13 residues. Trimming removed 8 bases at V and 3 bases at J, with 12 bases between. The CDR3 is CASGGKSTDTQYF. DNA for the CDR3: TGTGCCAGCGGCGGGAAATCGACAGATACGCAGTATTTT.